This T cell receptor (beta chain) is from a study of blood T cell repertoires in COVID-19. Study at large: T cells, B-cell-depleted T cells, or PBMCs provided the cDNA or gDNA that served as material.

Assay used: immunoSEQ multiplex PCR; TCRdb lists only in-frame clones, some missing. The top ten hold roughly 4% of the sample, which has around 130,000 clones, roughly 80% seen once. Looked up from germline, CDR1 is SNHLY and CDR2 is FYNNEI. The germline V and J ends were trimmed by 6 bases and 8 bases, with 19 bases remaining between them. The length of the CDR3 is 14 residues. The receptor was isolated from a woman older than 75 with acute or convalescent COVID-19. Sequenced input: peripheral blood. The V and J genes are TRBV2 and TRBJ1-1; D call uncertain. CDR3 region: CASSAGRVEGEAFF. In DNA form, the CDR3 reads TGTGCCAGCAGCGCTGGGAGGGTCGAGGGCGAAGCTTTCTTT. Combining the CDR3 with reference TRBV2 and TRBJ1-1 gives the whole variable domain EPEVTQTPSHQVTQMGQEVILRCVPISNHLYFYWYRQILGQKVEFLVSFYNNEISEKSEIFDDQFSVERPDGSNFTLKIRSTKLEDSAMYFCASSAGRVEGEAFFGQGTRLTVV.